The clone carrying this T cell receptor beta chain was seen a few times. What it binds is not known. It was 5'RACE with constant-segment primers that produced the TCR alpha and TCR beta cDNA libraries, which carried sample barcodes and UMIs. One entry per CDR3 protein results from TCRdb running MiXCR on the 5' RACE reads. The sample holds about 90,000 distinct CDR3 sequences; less than 15% are singletons and the top ten take around two fifths. The sample originates from a study of T-cell memory formation after mild COVID-19. V gave up 1 base and J gave up 11 bases, with 17 bases separating them. Germline V gene data show CDR1 as SQVTM and CDR2 as ANQGSEA. The CDR3 is 13 residues long. Points from the study as a whole: Day 15 to 85 contracting clones showed balanced CD4/CD8; day 15 to 37 expanders favored CD4+.

The chain carries TRBV29-1 and TRBJ1-1; D not certain. The sequence came from a man aged 18-30 years who had mild COVID-19 (a few samples of this study predate the infection). Cell type and time point are not known. Sequenced sample: PBMCs or a T cell subset sorted from them (not recorded which). In DNA, the CDR3 is TGCAGCGTTGAAGGGTCAGAGGCCTTAGGGGCTTTCTTT. It codes for CSVEGSEALGAFF.